These 3 T cell receptor beta chains were sequenced from one sample in a study of blood T cell repertoires in COVID-19. The repertoire was sequenced with immunoSEQ multiplex PCR; TCRdb's copy has only in-frame clones and lacks some. Here the sample spans tens of thousands of clones, approximately 72% being singletons. Material for sequencing was peripheral blood. The receptors here all came from an elderly man with acute or convalescent COVID-19.

This clone occurred a few times. V usage is TRBV24-1 and J usage is TRBJ2-1; 9 bases are shared with TRBD2. Trimming cost V 2 bases and J 6 bases; bases outside gene matches: 10. There are 17 residues in the CDR3. From germline, CDR1 is KGHDR and CDR2 SFDVKD. The CDR3 sequence is CATSDYSEASGVNEQFF. The DNA for the CDR3 is TGTGCCACCAGTGATTATTCGGAGGCTAGCGGGGTCAATGAGCAGTTCTTC.

V and J are TRBV18 and TRBJ2-7, with a weak D call TRBD1 (5 bases). The germline V gene has CDR1 KGHSH and CDR2 LQKENI. CDR3 size: 13 residues. The ends were cut back, 0 bases at V and 5 bases at J, with 8 bases in the middle. For the CDR3, the DNA is TGTGCCAGCTCACCACCGCAGGGCCACGAGCAGTACTTC. This codes for CASSPPQGHEQYF.

The chain combines TRBV7-9 with TRBJ1-2, with 8 bases lining up with TRBD1. Trimming cost V 8 bases and J 3 bases; bases outside gene matches: 5. Germline-derived CDR1 and CDR2 are SEHNR and FQNEAQ (reference sequence). The CDR3 contains 13 residues. The CDR3 DNA follows: TGTGCCAGCCACCCAGGGGGCGACTATGGCTACACCTTC. It translates to CASHPGGDYGYTF.